One T cell receptor beta chain is described in this entry. Using immunoSEQ multiplex PCR, the repertoire was profiled, and TCRdb retains in-frame clones only, with some absent. The sample contains more than 80,000 clones, approximately 91% of which appear only once. This CDR3 spans 17 amino acids. Trimming left V 1 base short and J 1 base short, with 14 bases between. CDR1 is LGHNT and CDR2 is FRNRAP in the germline V gene. These data belong to a study of T cell changes during pregnancy in multiple sclerosis. Sample: PBMCs, taken in the first trimester of pregnancy. V is TRBV12-5 and J is TRBJ1-5; possibly TRBD1 for D (6 bases). The sequence derives from a female donor in good health, serving as a control in a pregnancy study. Some clones in this sample may be carry-over from other donors' samples. In DNA, the CDR3 is TGTGCTAGTGGTTTGGCCCACAGGACAGCCAGCAATCAGCCCCAGCATTTT. Amino acids: CASGLAHRTASNQPQHF.